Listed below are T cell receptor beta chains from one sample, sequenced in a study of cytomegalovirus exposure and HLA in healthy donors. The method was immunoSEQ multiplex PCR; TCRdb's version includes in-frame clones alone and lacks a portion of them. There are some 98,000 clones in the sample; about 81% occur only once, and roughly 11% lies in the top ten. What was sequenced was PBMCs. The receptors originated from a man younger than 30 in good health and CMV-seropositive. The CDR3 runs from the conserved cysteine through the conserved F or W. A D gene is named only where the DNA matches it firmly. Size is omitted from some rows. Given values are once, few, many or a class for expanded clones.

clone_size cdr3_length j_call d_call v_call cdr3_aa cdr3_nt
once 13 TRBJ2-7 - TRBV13 CASSPEGGYEQYF TGTGCCAGCAGCCCGGAGGGCGGTTACGAGCAGTACTTC
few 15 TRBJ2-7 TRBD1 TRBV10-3 CAINSGTGQSYEQYF TGTGCCATCAACTCCGGGACAGGGCAGTCCTACGAGCAGTACTTC
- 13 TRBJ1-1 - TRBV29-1 CSGAYGGGTEAFF TGCAGCGGAGCCTATGGGGGGGGCACTGAAGCTTTCTTT
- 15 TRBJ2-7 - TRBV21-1 CASSTDSQRTYEQYF TGTGCCAGCAGCACGGACAGTCAGAGGACCTACGAGCAGTACTTC
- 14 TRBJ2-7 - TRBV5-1 CASSLMSGEYEQYF TGCGCCAGCAGCCTCATGTCAGGGGAATACGAGCAGTACTTC
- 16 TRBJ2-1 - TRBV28 CASRNPVGGSYNEQFF TGTGCCAGCAGAAACCCGGTGGGGGGCTCCTACAATGAGCAGTTCTTC
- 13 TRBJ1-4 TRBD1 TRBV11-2 CASSLVTGQGAYF TGTGCCAGCAGCTTAGTTACGGGACAGGGGGCCTATTTT
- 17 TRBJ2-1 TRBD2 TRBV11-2 CASSLKRGVAGYNEQFF TGTGCCAGCAGCTTAAAACGAGGGGTAGCGGGGTACAATGAGCAGTTCTTC
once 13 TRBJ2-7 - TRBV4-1 CASSQVLRYEQYF TGCGCCAGCAGCCAAGTCCTGAGGTACGAGCAGTACTTC
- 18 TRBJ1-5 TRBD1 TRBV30 CAWSPADRGIRMGQPQHF TGTGCCTGGAGTCCCGCTGACAGGGGTATAAGAATGGGTCAGCCCCAGCATTTT
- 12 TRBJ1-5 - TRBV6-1 CASSGGHQPQHF TGTGCCAGCAGTGGGGGGCATCAGCCCCAGCATTTT
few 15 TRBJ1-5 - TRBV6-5 CASSDSWRLDQPQHF TGTGCCAGCAGCGACAGCTGGCGACTGGATCAGCCCCAGCATTTT
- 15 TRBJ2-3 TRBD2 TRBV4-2 CASSQDNGGGDTQYF TGTGCCAGCAGCCAAGACAACGGGGGGGGAGATACGCAGTATTTT
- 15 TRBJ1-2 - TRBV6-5 CASSYSNPVTSGYTF TGTGCCAGCAGTTACTCGAACCCTGTAACATCTGGCTACACCTTC
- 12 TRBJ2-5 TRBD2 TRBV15 CATSREAGGQYF TGTGCCACCAGCAGAGAGGCGGGGGGACAGTACTTC
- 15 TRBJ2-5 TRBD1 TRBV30 CAWSSTGTGGETQYF TGTGCCTGGAGCTCTACCGGGACAGGGGGGGAGACCCAGTACTTC
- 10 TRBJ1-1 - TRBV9 CASRASPAFF TGTGCCAGCAGGGCATCACCGGCTTTCTTT
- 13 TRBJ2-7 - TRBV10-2 CASIAATAYEQYF TGCGCCAGCATCGCGGCAACGGCCTACGAGCAGTACTTC
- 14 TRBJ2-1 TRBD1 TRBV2 CASRPGQGANEQFF TGTGCCAGCAGACCGGGACAGGGGGCTAATGAGCAGTTCTTC
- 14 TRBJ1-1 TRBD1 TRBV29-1 CSVEGGRGITEAFF TGCAGCGTTGAGGGGGGCAGGGGGATCACTGAAGCTTTCTTT
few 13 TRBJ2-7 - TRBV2 CASSEGTAYEQYF TGTGCCAGCAGTGAAGGGACAGCCTACGAGCAGTACTTC
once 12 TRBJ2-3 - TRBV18 CASSPREGTQYF TGTGCCAGCTCACCACGAGAGGGTACGCAGTATTTT
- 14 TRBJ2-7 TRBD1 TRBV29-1 CSVDEPGGSYEQYF TGCAGCGTTGACGAGCCAGGGGGCTCCTACGAGCAGTACTTC
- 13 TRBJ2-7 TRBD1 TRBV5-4 CASSARQGIEQYF TGTGCCAGCAGCGCCCGACAGGGGATCGAGCAGTACTTC
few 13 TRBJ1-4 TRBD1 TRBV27 CASKGQANEKLFF TGTGCCAGCAAAGGACAGGCCAATGAAAAACTGTTTTTT
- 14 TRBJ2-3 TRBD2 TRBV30 CAWKRSGGTDTQYF TGTGCCTGGAAGAGAAGCGGGGGCACAGATACGCAGTATTTT
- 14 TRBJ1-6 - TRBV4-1 CASSRGSSNSPLHF TGCGCCAGCAGCAGGGGATCAAGTAATTCACCCCTCCACTTT
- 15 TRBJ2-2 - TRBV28 CASSFLAEDGGELFF TGTGCCAGCAGTTTTCTGGCAGAGGATGGCGGGGAGCTGTTTTTT
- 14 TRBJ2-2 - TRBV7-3 CASSSGTYGRELFF TGTGCCAGCAGCTCCGGGACTTATGGCAGGGAGCTGTTTTTT
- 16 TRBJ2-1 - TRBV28 CASSLLKGVISGEQFF TGTGCCAGCAGTTTATTAAAAGGGGTAATATCTGGTGAGCAGTTCTTC
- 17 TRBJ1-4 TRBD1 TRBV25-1 CASSETLRGTGDEKLFF TGTGCCAGCAGTGAAACCCTCCGTGGGACAGGGGATGAAAAACTGTTTTTT
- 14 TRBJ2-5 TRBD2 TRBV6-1 CASRLTSGGQTQYF TGTGCCAGCAGGCTGACTAGCGGGGGTCAGACCCAGTACTTC
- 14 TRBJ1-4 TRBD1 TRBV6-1 CASSERFQGAKLFF TGTGCCAGCAGTGAACGGTTTCAGGGGGCAAAACTGTTTTTT
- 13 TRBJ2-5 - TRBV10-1 CASSESAGETQYF TGCGCCAGCAGTGAGTCTGCGGGAGAGACCCAGTACTTC
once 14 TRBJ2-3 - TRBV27 CASSLSRAGNTQYF TGTGCCAGCAGTTTATCCCGGGCGGGGAATACGCAGTATTTT
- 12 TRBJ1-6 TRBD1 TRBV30 CAWDRGDSPLHF TGTGCCTGGGACAGGGGGGATTCACCCCTCCACTTT
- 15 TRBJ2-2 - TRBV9 CASSERTRNTGELFF TGTGCCAGCAGCGAAAGGACACGTAACACCGGGGAGCTGTTTTTT
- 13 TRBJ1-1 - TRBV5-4 CASSLGGEGSAFF TGTGCCAGCAGCTTAGGGGGGGAGGGGTCGGCTTTCTTT
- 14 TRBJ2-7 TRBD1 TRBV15 CATMPGQGLYEQYF TGTGCCACCATGCCGGGACAGGGTCTTTACGAGCAGTACTTC
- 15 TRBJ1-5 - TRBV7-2 CASSRSGGSNQPQHF TGTGCCAGCAGCCGTTCTGGGGGGAGCAATCAGCCCCAGCATTTT
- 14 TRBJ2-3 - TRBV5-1 CASMPLWATDTQYF TGCGCCAGCATGCCTCTTTGGGCCACAGATACGCAGTATTTT
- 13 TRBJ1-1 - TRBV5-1 CASSLARGGEAFF TGCGCCAGCAGCTTGGCGCGGGGTGGGGAAGCTTTCTTT